This TCR beta chain appears in the sequencing data of a study of blood T cell repertoires in COVID-19. Study summary: T cells, B-cell-depleted T cells, or PBMCs provided the cDNA or gDNA that served as material.

The CDR3 is 16 residues long. Germline V gene sequence: CDR1 SGHAT, CDR2 FQNNGV. The J segment lost 8 bases and the V segment lost 3 bases, leaving 8 bases of the junction unmatched. Profiling relied on immunoSEQ multiplex PCR, and the TCRdb table lists in-frame clones only, not all of them. The profile shows about 260,000 clones, approximately 85% of them singletons. The sample was peripheral blood. The J gene is TRBJ2-3, the V gene TRBV11-2; 13 nucleotides align to TRBD2. The sequence came from a human donor in a cohort sampled during active COVID-19. The DNA for the CDR3 is TGTGCCAGCAGCTTCCAACTACTAGCGGGAGGGGCTACGCAGTATTTT. It translates to CASSFQLLAGGATQYF.